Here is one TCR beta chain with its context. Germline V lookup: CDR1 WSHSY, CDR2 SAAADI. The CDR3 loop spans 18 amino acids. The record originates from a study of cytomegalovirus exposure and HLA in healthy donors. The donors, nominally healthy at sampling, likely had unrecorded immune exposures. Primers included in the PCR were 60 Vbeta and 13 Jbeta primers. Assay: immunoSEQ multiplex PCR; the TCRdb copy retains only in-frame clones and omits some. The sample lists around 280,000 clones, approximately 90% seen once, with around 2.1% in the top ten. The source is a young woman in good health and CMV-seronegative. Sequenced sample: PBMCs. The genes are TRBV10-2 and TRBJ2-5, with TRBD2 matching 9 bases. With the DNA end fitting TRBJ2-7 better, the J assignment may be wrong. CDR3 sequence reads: CASSESLGGGASPYEQYF. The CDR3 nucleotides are TGCGCCAGCAGTGAGTCTCTAGGCGGGGGGGCCTCCCCCTACGAGCAGTACTTC.